This T cell receptor (beta chain) derives from a study of shared clonotypes between healthy human individuals. Study in general: There were three CD4 naive, three CD4 memory, two CD8 naive and one CD8 memory plates per donor.

V was trimmed by 5 bases and J by 8 bases, leaving 8 bases between them. The CDR3 contains 11 residues. Germline-derived CDR1 and CDR2 are SGHVS and FQNEAQ. Assay: immunoSEQ multiplex PCR; the TCRdb copy retains only in-frame clones and omits some. The sample lists roughly 2.2 million clones; more than 80% were seen once. The sample consisted of naive CD4+ T cells from PBMCs. Subset denoted: CD45RA+ positively selected. The clonotype was recovered from a man aged 18 to 29 in good health. Some clones in this sample may be carry-over from other donors' samples. V gene TRBV7-8 combines with J gene TRBJ2-3; D gene ambiguous. The CDR3 loop reads CASSPYGTQYF. In DNA form, the CDR3 reads TGTGCCAGCAGCCCTTACGGTACGCAGTATTTT.